Detailed here is one T cell receptor beta chain. The antigen is not known. The CDR3 spans 16 residues. CDR1 is LNHDA and CDR2 is SQIVND in the germline V gene (reference sequence). V shed 4 bases, J shed 1 base, and the junction held 4 bases outside the gene matches. Repertoires were generated with immunoSEQ multiplex PCR, while TCRdb's copy carries only in-frame clones and drops some. The sample consists of some 140,000 clones, more than 85% of them appearing once. These data belong to a study of T cell responses to AZD1222 COVID-19 vaccine. General observations from the study: Only after the peak T cell response were repertoires sampled. Once two AZD1222 doses were given, Spike-specific TCR breadth and depth went up. At baseline, seropositivity was found in only six AZD1222 recipients. It should be noted that donors were predominantly white British and more often female, and clonal diversity was possibly underestimated.

The input for sequencing was peripheral blood, taken on day 0 of AZD1222 vaccination. The genes are TRBV19 and TRBJ2-2; 9 nucleotides match TRBD2. The receptor comes from an adult in good health. CDR3 sequence reads: CASSTRLAENTGELFF. The DNA for the CDR3 is TGTGCCAGTAGTACCCGACTAGCGGAGAACACCGGGGAGCTGTTTTTT.